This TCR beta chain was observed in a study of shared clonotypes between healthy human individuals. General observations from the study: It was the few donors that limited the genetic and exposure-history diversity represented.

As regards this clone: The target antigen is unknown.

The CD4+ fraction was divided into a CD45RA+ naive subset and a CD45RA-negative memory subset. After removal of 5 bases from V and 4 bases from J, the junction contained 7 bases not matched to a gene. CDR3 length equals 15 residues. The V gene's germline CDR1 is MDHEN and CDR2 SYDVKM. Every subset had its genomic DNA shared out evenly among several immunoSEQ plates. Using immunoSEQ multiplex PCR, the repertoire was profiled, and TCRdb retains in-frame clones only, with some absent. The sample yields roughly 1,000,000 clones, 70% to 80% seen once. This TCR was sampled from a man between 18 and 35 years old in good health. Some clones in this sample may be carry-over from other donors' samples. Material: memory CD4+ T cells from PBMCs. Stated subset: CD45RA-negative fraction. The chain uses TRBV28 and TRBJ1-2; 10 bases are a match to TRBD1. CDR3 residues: CASSAPGTGVYGYTF. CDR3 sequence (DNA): TGTGCCAGCAGTGCTCCCGGGACAGGGGTCTATGGCTACACCTTC.